A selection of T cell receptor beta chains follows, all from one sample in a study of CD8+CD57+ T cells in acquired aplastic anemia. TCRdb used MiXCR to reprocess the reads, holding one entry per CDR3 protein. The top ten clones hold over 25% of a sample with 160,000 or so distinct CDR3 sequences, 40% to 50% of them seen once. Sequenced sample: sorted CD4+, CD8+, or CD8+CD57+ T cells (not recorded which) from PBMCs. Source of these receptors: a human donor with aplastic anemia. Each CDR3 is given with its conserved first and last residue. Fields, in order: clone size, V gene, D gene, J gene, CDR3 DNA, CDR3 protein. A D gene is named only where the DNA matches it firmly. Clone size is given for some rows only: seen once, a few or many times, or a class if the clone is expanded.

few	TRBV2	NA	TRBJ2-3	TGTGCCAGCCTACGTGAGGCGACAGATACGCAGTATTTT	CASLREATDTQYF
many	TRBV30	NA	TRBJ2-7	TGTGCCTGGAGTAGGCAGGGGACCTACGAGCAGTACTTC	CAWSRQGTYEQYF
many	TRBV7-8	TRBD1	TRBJ2-7	TGTGCCAGCAGCTCACGGGACAGGTCCTACGAGCAGTACTTC	CASSSRDRSYEQYF
NA	TRBV20-1	NA	TRBJ1-2	TGCAGTGCTAGAGATGATAGAGGGGAGGGCTACACCTTC	CSARDDRGEGYTF
NA	TRBV2	TRBD1	TRBJ1-5	TGTGCCAGCAGTGAAGCCGGGACAGCTTACCGAAATCAGCCCCAGCATTTT	CASSEAGTAYRNQPQHF
NA	TRBV15	NA	TRBJ2-1	TGTGCCACCAACCCCGATGAGCAGTTCTTC	CATNPDEQFF
NA	TRBV4-2	NA	TRBJ1-6	TGTGCCAGCAGCTTGACACATAATTCACCCCTCCACTTT	CASSLTHNSPLHF
NA	TRBV6-4	NA	TRBJ2-3	TGTGCCAGCAGTGACTCAGGGGACACAGATACGCAGTATTTT	CASSDSGDTDTQYF
NA	TRBV19	NA	TRBJ2-2	TGTGCCAGTACCTCGGACGCGGGGTCGTACGGGGAGCTGTTTTTT	CASTSDAGSYGELFF
NA	TRBV20-1	TRBD1	TRBJ1-6	TGCAGTGCTAGTAGTCGGACAGGGGGTTCGCCCCTCCACTTT	CSASSRTGGSPLHF
NA	TRBV15	TRBD1	TRBJ1-4	TGTGCCACCACGGGACAGGGCACGGCAACTAATGAAAAACTGTTTTTT	CATTGQGTATNEKLFF
many	TRBV19	NA	TRBJ2-7	TGTGCCAGTAGTATGACCCCAGGTTTCTACGAGCAGTACTTC	CASSMTPGFYEQYF
NA	TRBV2	NA	TRBJ1-4	TGTGCCAGCAGTGGAGGTGTGGGTAATGAAAAACTGTTTTTT	CASSGGVGNEKLFF
NA	TRBV4-3	NA	TRBJ1-1	TGCGCCAGCAGCCAAGGGCTCGGAGAGGGGAACACTGAAGCTTTCTTT	CASSQGLGEGNTEAFF
NA	TRBV7-1	TRBD1	TRBJ1-2	TGTGCCAGCAGCTCTTCTATTTCCTCCTCGGGGCAGGGGGGTAACTATGGCTACACCTTC	CASSSSISSSGQGGNYGYTF
many	TRBV4-2	TRBD2	TRBJ2-7	TGTGCCAGCAGCCAGCCCGCCATGGGACTAGCCGTCTACGAGCAGTACTTC	CASSQPAMGLAVYEQYF
once	TRBV20-1	NA	TRBJ2-7	TGCAGTGCTAGGACGACAGAGACCTACGAGCAGTACTTC	CSARTTETYEQYF
once	TRBV19	TRBD1	TRBJ1-1	TGTGCCAGTAGTATGGGCAGACAGGGACGAACTGAAGCTTTCTTT	CASSMGRQGRTEAFF
NA	TRBV10-2	NA	TRBJ2-6	TGCGCCAGCAGTGCTGGGCCTGGGGCCAACGTCCTGACTTTC	CASSAGPGANVLTF
NA	TRBV2	NA	TRBJ2-5	TGTGCCAGCAGTGAAGAGGGGGTGGTAGAGACCCAGTACTTC	CASSEEGVVETQYF
many	TRBV7-6	NA	TRBJ2-1	TGTGCCAGCAGCTTATCCGGCAGGGCCGGCAATGAGCAGTTCTTC	CASSLSGRAGNEQFF
NA	TRBV19	TRBD1	TRBJ1-1	TGTGCCAGTAGTATAGGGGGACAGCCTAACACTGAAGCTTTCTTT	CASSIGGQPNTEAFF
NA	TRBV5-6	NA	TRBJ2-1	TGTGCCAGCAGCTTGCGTGAGTCTGCCTACAATGAGCAGTTCTTC	CASSLRESAYNEQFF
many	TRBV5-1	NA	TRBJ1-1	TGCGCCAGCAGGAAACAGGACACTGAAGCTTTCTTT	CASRKQDTEAFF
many	TRBV12-3/TRBV12-4	NA	TRBJ1-2	TGTGCCAGCAGTTTAGAGGTCCACTATGGCTACACCTTC	CASSLEVHYGYTF
NA	TRBV9	NA	TRBJ2-7	TGTGCCAGCAGCGTCGGTGACCGTGTGGAATACGAGCAGTACTTC	CASSVGDRVEYEQYF
NA	TRBV11-2	TRBD1	TRBJ2-2	TGTGCCAGCAGCTCAGGCCGGACAGGGGCCGGGGAGCTGTTTTTT	CASSSGRTGAGELFF
few	TRBV24-1	TRBD2	TRBJ2-5	TGTGCCACCAGTGATTTTGGGCTAGCGGGAGGGAAGGAGACCCAGTACTTC	CATSDFGLAGGKETQYF
NA	TRBV9	NA	TRBJ2-7	TGTGCCAGCAGCGTAGAGGGGAGCACCTCCTACGAGCAGTACTTC	CASSVEGSTSYEQYF
few	TRBV2	TRBD1	TRBJ1-2	TGTGCCAGCAGTGCCCAGGGGGCCTATGGCTACACCTTC	CASSAQGAYGYTF
once	TRBV19	NA	TRBJ1-5	TGTGCCAGTAGTATGATAGCTCAGCCCCAGCATTTT	CASSMIAQPQHF
NA	TRBV4-2	NA	TRBJ1-5	TGTGCCAGCAGCCAGGGGACGTATAGCAATCAGCCCCAGCATTTT	CASSQGTYSNQPQHF
few	TRBV9	NA	TRBJ2-2	TGTGCCAGCAGCGTAGGGGAAAACTCCGGGGAGCTGTTTTTT	CASSVGENSGELFF
NA	TRBV7-9	NA	TRBJ2-3	TGTGCCACAGCAGCCGATTCGAGGGGGGCCCCAGATACGCAGTATTTT	CATAADSRGAPDTQYF
NA	TRBV15	NA	TRBJ1-3	TGTGCCACCAGCAGGTCCCCAACAGGGACCTCTGGAAACACCATATATTTT	CATSRSPTGTSGNTIYF
NA	TRBV28	NA	TRBJ1-2	TGTGCCAGCAGTTCCCCCAGGGCTAACTATGGCTACACCTTC	CASSSPRANYGYTF
NA	TRBV7-9	TRBD1	TRBJ2-5	TGTGCCAGCAGCTTTTTTGACAGGGCTCAAGAGACCCAGTACTTC	CASSFFDRAQETQYF
many	TRBV20-1	NA	TRBJ2-3	TGCAGTGCTAGCCCCCCCGGACTGCCCTCTCGATATACGCAGTATTTT	CSASPPGLPSRYTQYF
NA	TRBV29-1	NA	TRBJ2-1	TGCAGCGTTTTGTTCAACTACAATGAGCAGTTCTTC	CSVLFNYNEQFF
NA	TRBV20-1	NA	TRBJ1-5	TGCAGTGCTAGAGAATATAGGGGCCAGATCAATCAGCCCCAGCATTTT	CSAREYRGQINQPQHF
few	TRBV10-3	NA	TRBJ2-7	TGTGCCATCAGTCGGACAGAGAGCTCCTACGAGCAGTACTTC	CAISRTESSYEQYF
NA	TRBV29-1	NA	TRBJ1-2	TGCAGCGTCTCCACAGGACCAAATGGCTACACCTTC	CSVSTGPNGYTF
once	TRBV20-1	NA	TRBJ1-1	TGCAGTGCTAGAGGGGCAGTGGACACTGAAGCTTTCTTT	CSARGAVDTEAFF
many	TRBV20-1	TRBD2	TRBJ2-3	TGCAGTGCTATGCCCGCTAGCGGAGGGAGCACAGATACGCAGTATTTT	CSAMPASGGSTDTQYF
NA	TRBV24-1	TRBD2	TRBJ2-1	TGTGCCACCAGTGCGGCTAGCGGGACCAATGAGCAGTTCTTC	CATSAASGTNEQFF
many	TRBV20-1	NA	TRBJ2-7	TGCAGTGCTAGAGAAGCAGGAACCTACGAGCAGTACTTC	CSAREAGTYEQYF
many	TRBV6-2/TRBV6-3	NA	TRBJ2-3	TGTGCCAGCAGTCAACTAGAGATGTGGGATACGCAGTATTTT	CASSQLEMWDTQYF
many	TRBV11-2	NA	TRBJ2-3	TGTGCCAGCAGCTTAGATCCTAGCGGGCCAGGGGGCAATACGCAGTATTTT	CASSLDPSGPGGNTQYF
few	TRBV7-3	TRBD2	TRBJ2-1	TGTGCCAGCAGCTTCAGCGGGGGTGAGCAGTTCTTC	CASSFSGGEQFF
NA	TRBV12-3/TRBV12-4	TRBD1	TRBJ2-7	TGTGCCAGCAGTCGAGGGACAGGGTTCCCCTACGAGCAGTACTTC	CASSRGTGFPYEQYF
NA	TRBV2	NA	TRBJ1-5	TGTGCCAGCAGTGAAAATGCAGATACGCAGCATTTT	CASSENADTQHF
many	TRBV10-3	NA	TRBJ1-2	TGTGCCATCTTCATCCCGCACAGGGCCGGCTACACCTTC	CAIFIPHRAGYTF
NA	TRBV7-2	TRBD1	TRBJ1-5	TGTGCCAGCAGCATGGGACAGGGGAACAATCAGCCCCAGCATTTT	CASSMGQGNNQPQHF
once	TRBV19	TRBD2	TRBJ2-1	TGTGCCAGTAGACTAGCGGGTACCTACAATGAGCAGTTCTTC	CASRLAGTYNEQFF
NA	TRBV10-3	NA	TRBJ1-1	TGTGCCATCAGTGACCCAAACTCCGGTATCCCTGAAGCTTTCTTT	CAISDPNSGIPEAFF